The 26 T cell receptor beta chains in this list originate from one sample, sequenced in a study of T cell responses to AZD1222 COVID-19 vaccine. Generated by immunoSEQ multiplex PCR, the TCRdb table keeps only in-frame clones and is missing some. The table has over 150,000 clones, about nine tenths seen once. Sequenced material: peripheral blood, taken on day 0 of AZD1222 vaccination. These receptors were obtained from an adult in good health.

CDR3 residues: CASSFGHSSNQPQHF. The CDR3 DNA is TGTGCCAGCAGCTTTGGTCACAGTAGCAATCAGCCCCAGCATTTT. V is TRBV5-8 and J is TRBJ1-5; D gene ambiguous. The V gene lost 2 bases and the J gene lost 0 bases, with 9 bases spanning the gap. This CDR3 has 15 amino acids. Germline CDR1 is SGHTS and CDR2 is YDEGEE.

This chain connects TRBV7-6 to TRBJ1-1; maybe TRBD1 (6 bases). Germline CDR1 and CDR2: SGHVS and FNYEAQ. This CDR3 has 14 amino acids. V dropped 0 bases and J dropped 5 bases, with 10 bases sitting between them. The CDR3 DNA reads TGTGCCAGCAGCTTAGCGCACAGGGAAACTGAAGCTTTCTTT. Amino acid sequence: CASSLAHRETEAFF.

The CDR3 loop reads CASSWTDPIENTEAFF. CDR3 nucleotides: TGCGCCAGCAGCTGGACAGACCCTATAGAGAACACTGAAGCTTTCTTT. The chain carries TRBV5-1 and TRBJ1-1; perhaps TRBD1 as D (6 bases). Germline V gives CDR1 SGHRS, CDR2 YFSETQ. The CDR3 is made up of 16 amino acids. V lost 3 bases to trimming and J lost 1 base, with 16 bases between them.

In DNA, the CDR3 is TGTGCCAGCAGCCAAGAGAGGGGGGCGGGGGTAAACAATGAGCAGTTCTTC. Translating gives CASSQERGAGVNNEQFF. The chain combines TRBV4-2 with TRBJ2-1; D is perhaps TRBD2 (7 bases). CDR1 is LGHNA, CDR2 YNFKEQ, per germline. The CDR3 contains 17 residues. Trimming took off 0 bases at V and 5 bases at J, with 17 bases between the two ends.

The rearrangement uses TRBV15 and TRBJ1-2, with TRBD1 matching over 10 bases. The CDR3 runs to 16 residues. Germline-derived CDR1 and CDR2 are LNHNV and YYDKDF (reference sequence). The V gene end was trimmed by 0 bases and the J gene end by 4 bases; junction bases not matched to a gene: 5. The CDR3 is CATSRDGTGAGYGYTF. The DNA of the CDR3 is TGTGCCACCAGCAGAGATGGGACAGGGGCGGGCTATGGCTACACCTTC.

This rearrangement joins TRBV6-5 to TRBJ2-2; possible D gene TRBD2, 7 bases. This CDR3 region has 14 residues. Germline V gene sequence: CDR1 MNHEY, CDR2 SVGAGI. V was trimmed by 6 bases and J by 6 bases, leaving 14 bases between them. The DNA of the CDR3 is TGTGCCAGCAGCAACAGGGCGGGAGCCGGGGAGCTGTTTTTT. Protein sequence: CASSNRAGAGELFF.

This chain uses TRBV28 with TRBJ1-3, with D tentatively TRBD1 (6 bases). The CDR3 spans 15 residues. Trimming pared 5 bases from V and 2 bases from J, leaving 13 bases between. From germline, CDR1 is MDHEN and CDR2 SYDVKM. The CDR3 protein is CASSITGSTGNTIYF. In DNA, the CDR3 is TGTGCCAGCAGTATTACAGGGTCCACTGGAAACACCATATATTTT.

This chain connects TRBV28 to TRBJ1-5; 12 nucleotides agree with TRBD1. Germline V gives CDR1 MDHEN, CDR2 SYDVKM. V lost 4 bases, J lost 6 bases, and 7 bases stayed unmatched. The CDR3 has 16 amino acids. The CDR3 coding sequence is TGTGCCAGCAGTTCGCAGGGGACAGGGGGCGGTCAGCCCCAGCATTTT. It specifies CASSSQGTGGGQPQHF.

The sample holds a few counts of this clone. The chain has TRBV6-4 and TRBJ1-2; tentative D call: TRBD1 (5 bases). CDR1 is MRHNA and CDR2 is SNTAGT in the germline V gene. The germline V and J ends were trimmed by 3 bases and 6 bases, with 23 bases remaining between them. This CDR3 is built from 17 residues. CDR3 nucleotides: TGTGCCAGCAGTGATTTTTCCCGCAGGGCAGGGAAGGATGGCTACACCTTC. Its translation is CASSDFSRRAGKDGYTF.

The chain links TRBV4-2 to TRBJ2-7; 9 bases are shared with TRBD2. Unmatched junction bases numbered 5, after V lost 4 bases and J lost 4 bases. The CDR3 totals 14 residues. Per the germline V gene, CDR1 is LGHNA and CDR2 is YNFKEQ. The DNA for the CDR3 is TGTGCCAGCAGCCCTGCGGGGGGGGATTACGAGCAGTACTTC. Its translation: CASSPAGGDYEQYF.

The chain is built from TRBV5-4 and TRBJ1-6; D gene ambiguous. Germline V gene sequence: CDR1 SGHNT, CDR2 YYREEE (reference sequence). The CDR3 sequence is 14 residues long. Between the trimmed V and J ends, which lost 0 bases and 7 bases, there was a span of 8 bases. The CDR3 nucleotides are TGTGCCAGCAGCTTGGTGAATTACAATTCACCCCTCCACTTT. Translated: CASSLVNYNSPLHF.

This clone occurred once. The CDR3 coding sequence is TGTGCCAGCAGCGTACTGGGCGAAGGGGTGGGTGAAGCTTTCTTT. Protein sequence: CASSVLGEGVGEAFF. This chain connects TRBV9 to TRBJ1-1; maybe TRBD1 (5 bases). The germline V gene has CDR1 SGDLS and CDR2 YYNGEE. The CDR3 is 15 residues long. Trimming stripped 1 base from V and 7 bases from J, with 17 bases between.

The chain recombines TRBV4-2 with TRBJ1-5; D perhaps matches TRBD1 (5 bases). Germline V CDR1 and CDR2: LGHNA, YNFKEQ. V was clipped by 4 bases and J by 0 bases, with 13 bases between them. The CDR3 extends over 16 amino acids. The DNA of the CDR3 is TGTGCCAGCAGCCCCGATGCCAGGGCTAGCAATCAGCCCCAGCATTTT. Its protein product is CASSPDARASNQPQHF.

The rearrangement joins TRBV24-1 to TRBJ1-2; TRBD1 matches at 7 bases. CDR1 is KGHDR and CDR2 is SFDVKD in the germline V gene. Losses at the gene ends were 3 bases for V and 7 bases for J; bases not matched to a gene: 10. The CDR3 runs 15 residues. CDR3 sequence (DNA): TGTGCCACCAGTGATATTCACAGGGGTTTTGGTGGCTACACCTTC. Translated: CATSDIHRGFGGYTF.

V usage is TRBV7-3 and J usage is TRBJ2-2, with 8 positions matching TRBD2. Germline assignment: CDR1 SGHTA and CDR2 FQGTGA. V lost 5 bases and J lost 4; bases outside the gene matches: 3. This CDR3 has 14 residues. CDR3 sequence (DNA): TGTGCCAGCAGCCCCGGGACTAGCACCGGGGAGCTGTTTTTT. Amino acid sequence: CASSPGTSTGELFF. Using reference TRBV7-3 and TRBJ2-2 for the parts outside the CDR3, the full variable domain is GAGVSQTPSNKVTEKGKYVELRCDPISGHTALYWYRQSLGQGPEFLIYFQGTGAADDSGLPNDRFFAVRPEGSVSTLKIQRTERGDSAVYLCASSPGTSTGELFFGEGSRLTVL.

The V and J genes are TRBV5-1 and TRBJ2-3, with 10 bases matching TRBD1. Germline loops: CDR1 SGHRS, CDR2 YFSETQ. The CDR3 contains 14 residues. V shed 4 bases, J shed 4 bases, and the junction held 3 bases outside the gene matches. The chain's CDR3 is CASSQTGGADTQYF. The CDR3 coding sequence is TGCGCCAGCAGCCAGACAGGGGGCGCAGATACGCAGTATTTT.

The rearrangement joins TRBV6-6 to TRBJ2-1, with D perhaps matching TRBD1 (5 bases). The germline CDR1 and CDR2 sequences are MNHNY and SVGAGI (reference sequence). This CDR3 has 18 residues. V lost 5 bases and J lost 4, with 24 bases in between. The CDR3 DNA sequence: TGTGCCAGCAGTCCCTTTCCGGACACAAAATCACCTTACAATGAGCAGTTCTTC. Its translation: CASSPFPDTKSPYNEQFF.

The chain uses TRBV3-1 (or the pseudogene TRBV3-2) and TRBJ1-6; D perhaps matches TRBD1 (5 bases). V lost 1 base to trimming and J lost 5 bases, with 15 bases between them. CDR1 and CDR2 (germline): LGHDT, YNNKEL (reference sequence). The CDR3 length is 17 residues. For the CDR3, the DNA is TGTGCCAGCAGCCAAGGACTCGGGGGTACCAATAATTCACCCCTCCACTTT. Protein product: CASSQGLGGTNNSPLHF.

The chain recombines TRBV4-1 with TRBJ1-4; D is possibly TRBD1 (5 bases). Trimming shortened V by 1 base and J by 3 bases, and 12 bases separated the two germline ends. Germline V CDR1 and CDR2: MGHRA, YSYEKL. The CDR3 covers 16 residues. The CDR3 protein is CASSQGGRGPNEKLFF. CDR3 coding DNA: TGCGCCAGCAGCCAAGGGGGAAGGGGCCCTAATGAAAAACTGTTTTTT.

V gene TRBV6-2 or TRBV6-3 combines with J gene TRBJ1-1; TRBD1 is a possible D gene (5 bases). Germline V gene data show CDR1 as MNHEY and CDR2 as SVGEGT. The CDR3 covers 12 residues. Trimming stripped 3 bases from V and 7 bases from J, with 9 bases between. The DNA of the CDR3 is TGTGCCAGCAGTTATGGGGGACTTGAAGCTTTCTTT. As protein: CASSYGGLEAFF.

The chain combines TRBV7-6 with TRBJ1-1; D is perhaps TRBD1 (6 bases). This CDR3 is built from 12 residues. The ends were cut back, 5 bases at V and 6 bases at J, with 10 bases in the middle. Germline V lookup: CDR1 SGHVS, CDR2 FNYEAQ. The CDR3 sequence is CASSRGGPEAFF. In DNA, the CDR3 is TGTGCCAGCAGCAGAGGGGGGCCTGAAGCTTTCTTT.

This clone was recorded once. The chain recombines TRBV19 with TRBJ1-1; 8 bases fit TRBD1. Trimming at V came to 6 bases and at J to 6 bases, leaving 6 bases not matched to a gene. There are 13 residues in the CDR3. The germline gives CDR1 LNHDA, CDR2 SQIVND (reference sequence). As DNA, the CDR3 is TGTGCCAGTAGCCTGCAGGGGGCCTCTGAAGCTTTCTTT. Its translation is CASSLQGASEAFF.

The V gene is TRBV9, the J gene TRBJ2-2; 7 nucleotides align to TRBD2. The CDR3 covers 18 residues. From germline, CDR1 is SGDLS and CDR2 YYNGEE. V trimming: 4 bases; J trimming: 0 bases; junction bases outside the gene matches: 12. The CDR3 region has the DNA TGTGCCAGCAGCCCAAGACTAGCCGGGTCGGCGAACACCGGGGAGCTGTTTTTT. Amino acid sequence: CASSPRLAGSANTGELFF.

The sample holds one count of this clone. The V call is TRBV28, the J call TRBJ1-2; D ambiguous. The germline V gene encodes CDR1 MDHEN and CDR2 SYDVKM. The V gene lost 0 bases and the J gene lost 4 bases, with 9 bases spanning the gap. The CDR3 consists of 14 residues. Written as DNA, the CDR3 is TGTGCCAGCAGTTTATGGATTATGCGCTATGGCTACACCTTC. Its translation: CASSLWIMRYGYTF.

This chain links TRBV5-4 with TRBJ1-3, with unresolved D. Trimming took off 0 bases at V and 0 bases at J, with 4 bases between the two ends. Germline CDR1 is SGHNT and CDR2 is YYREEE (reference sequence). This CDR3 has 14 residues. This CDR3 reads CASSLGSSGNTIYF. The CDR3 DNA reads TGTGCCAGCAGCTTGGGAAGCTCTGGAAACACCATATATTTT.

CDR3 sequence reads: CASSPAGNQPQHF. DNA for the CDR3: TGTGCCAGCAGCCCAGCCGGCAATCAGCCCCAGCATTTT. The rearrangement links TRBV11-2 to TRBJ1-5; D is unclear. This CDR3 is 13 amino acids long. The germline V and J ends were trimmed by 5 bases and 2 bases, with 7 bases remaining between them. The germline CDR1 and CDR2 sequences are SGHAT and FQNNGV.